Below, 25 T cell receptor beta chains from the same sample are listed, as sequenced in a study of CXCR3-negative and CXCR3-positive naive CD8 T cells. Findings and caveats of the study: More hydrophobic TRB CDR3s were found in CXCR3-positive naive cells than in CXCR3-negative naive cells.

Their specific antigens are unknown. Libraries were UMI-labeled 5' RACE TRB cDNA. From the 5' RACE reads, TCRdb lists one entry per CDR3 protein and no DNA. This sample contains approximately 89,000 distinct CDR3 sequences. Sequencing was carried out using naive CXCR3+ CD8+ T cells from blood. The subset here: CD45RO-CCR7+CD27+CD95- naive CD8+ T cells expressing CXCR3 (TNR3+). These receptors came from a human donor in good health. Some clones in this sample may be carry-over from other donors' samples.

This chain joins TRBV5-5 and TRBJ2-7; as DNA is missing, the TRBD1 call by TCRdb cannot be tested. The CDR3 totals 15 residues. Germline CDR1 is SGHKS and CDR2 is YYEKEE (reference sequence). The CDR3: CASSPSGGYGYEQYF. Looking up the rest from reference TRBV5-5 and TRBJ2-7 gives the full variable domain: DAGVTQSPTHLIKTRGQQVTLRCSPISGHKSVSWYQQVLGQGPQFIFQYYEKEERGRGNFPDRFSARQFPNYSSELNVNALLLGDSALYLCASSPSGGYGYEQYFGPGTRLTVT.

The V gene is TRBV25-1, the J gene TRBJ2-1. The CDR3 covers 13 residues. CDR1 MGHDK and CDR2 SYGVNS come from the germline V gene. The CDR3 is CASSESAFDEQFF.

The chain employs TRBV27 and TRBJ2-7; TCRdb proposes TRBD1, but this gene call is untestable without DNA. The CDR3 is made up of 13 amino acids. Germline-derived CDR1 and CDR2 are MNHEY and SMNVEV (reference sequence). The CDR3 protein is CASRPGEPYEQYF.

The rearrangement links TRBV7-7 to TRBJ2-1; there is no DNA to check the TCRdb D call of TRBD1. The CDR3 spans 13 residues. The germline CDR1 and CDR2 sequences are SSHAT and FNYEAQ (reference sequence). The CDR3 protein is CASSFLSGDEQFF.

V is TRBV13 and J is TRBJ1-2; the TRBD1 assignment by TCRdb is unverifiable without DNA. Germline assignment: CDR1 PRHDT and CDR2 FYEKMQ (reference sequence). CDR3 length: 15 residues. This CDR3 is CASSLIYPDGDGYTF.

The rearrangement uses TRBV4-2 and TRBJ2-1; the TRBD1 assignment by TCRdb is unverifiable without DNA. Germline V gene lookup returns CDR1 LGHNA and CDR2 YNFKEQ. This CDR3 region has 19 residues. CDR3 protein: CASRPSGTGAGTSFPVQFF.

J is TRBJ1-5 and V is TRBV28; the D gene TCRdb calls, TRBD1, cannot be checked with no DNA. The CDR3 spans 15 residues. Germline CDR1 reads MDHEN; CDR2 reads SYDVKM. The CDR3 is CATTISGQGAQPQHF.

V gene TRBV6-6 combines with J gene TRBJ1-4. The germline CDR1 and CDR2 sequences are MNHNY and SVGAGI (reference sequence). CDR3 length equals 17 residues. The CDR3 spells CASSYEGRVATNEKLFF.

This sequence joins TRBV15 and TRBJ2-2; TCRdb gives TRBD1 as the D gene, but with no DNA this cannot be confirmed. This CDR3 region has 19 residues. CDR1 LNHNV and CDR2 YYDKDF come from the germline V gene (reference sequence). The CDR3 loop reads CATSREGFVGTADTGELFF.

V usage is TRBV7-6 and J usage is TRBJ2-3; TCRdb outputs TRBD2, but without DNA this stays unchecked. Germline V gene sequence: CDR1 SGHVS, CDR2 FNYEAQ. This CDR3 contains 16 residues. The chain's CDR3 is CASSLSRSSTTDTQYF.

The chain uses TRBV20-1 and TRBJ2-3; TCRdb's assignment of TRBD2 cannot be checked, as there is no DNA. Germline V CDR1 and CDR2: DFQATT, SNEGSKA (reference sequence). This CDR3 comprises 20 residues. CDR3 protein: CSARDEWTSGVGRTRYTQYF.

This chain connects TRBV15 to TRBJ2-3; TCRdb's D call, TRBD1, is unchecked because there is no DNA. CDR1 and CDR2 (germline): LNHNV, YYDKDF (reference sequence). This CDR3 region has 14 residues. CDR3 loop: CATGQVGSTDTQYF. The full variable domain, in which reference TRBV15 and TRBJ2-3 provide the parts outside the CDR3, is DAMVIQNPRYQVTQFGKPVTLSCSQTLNHNVMYWYQQKSSQAPKLLFHYYDKDFNNEADTPDNFQSRRPNTSFCFLDIRSPGLGDTAMYLCATGQVGSTDTQYFGPGTRLTVL.

The chain has TRBV7-9 and TRBJ1-6. The V gene's germline CDR1 is SEHNR and CDR2 FQNEAQ (reference sequence). This CDR3 has 14 residues. The CDR3 is CASSSGRQSTPLHF.

This rearrangement joins TRBV5-1 to TRBJ1-1; no DNA is available, so the TRBD1 call from TCRdb remains unchecked. The CDR3 length is 14 residues. Germline V CDR1 and CDR2: SGHRS, YFSETQ. The CDR3 loop reads CASSLLHPGAGAFF.

The gene calls are TRBV12-3 or TRBV12-4 and TRBJ2-3. This CDR3 region has 15 residues. The CDR3 sequence is CASTSRGPTPDTQYF.

This chain links TRBV29-1 with TRBJ2-2; as DNA is missing, the TRBD1 call by TCRdb cannot be tested. The CDR3 length is 15 residues. CDR1 and CDR2 (germline): SQVTM, ANQGSEA. This chain's CDR3 is CSVRLRASITGELFF.

The rearrangement joins TRBV27 to TRBJ2-7; TCRdb returns TRBD1, unconfirmable since there is no DNA. The CDR3 is made up of 15 amino acids. The V gene's germline CDR1 is MNHEY and CDR2 SMNVEV (reference sequence). This CDR3 reads CASSLRPDRPYEQYF.

The genes are TRBV9 and TRBJ2-3; TCRdb proposes TRBD2, but this gene call is untestable without DNA. Germline loops: CDR1 SGDLS, CDR2 YYNGEE. The CDR3 totals 15 residues. The CDR3 spells CASSAISGGQDTQYF.

The chain uses TRBV6-5 and TRBJ2-1. CDR3 length: 14 residues. Germline V CDR1 and CDR2: MNHEY, SVGAGI. The CDR3 spells CASSYEAWGNEQFF.

The chain joins TRBV14 to TRBJ2-1; no DNA is available, so the TRBD1 call from TCRdb remains unchecked. Looked up from germline, CDR1 is SGHDN and CDR2 is FVKESK. This CDR3 spans 18 amino acids. CDR3 sequence: CASSQVVLQGSAYNEQFF.

This chain joins TRBV7-7 and TRBJ2-5; no DNA is available, so the TRBD1 call from TCRdb remains unchecked. This CDR3 contains 16 residues. Germline values: CDR1 SSHAT, CDR2 FNYEAQ (reference sequence). This chain's CDR3 is CASSQDDRVGQETQYF. Combining the CDR3 with reference TRBV7-7 and TRBJ2-5 gives the whole variable domain GAGVSQSPRYKVTKRGQDVTLRCDPISSHATLYWYQQALGQGPEFLTYFNYEAQPDKSGLPSDRFSAERPEGSISTLTIQRTEQRDSAMYRCASSQDDRVGQETQYFGPGTRLLVL.

This chain uses TRBV29-1 with TRBJ1-1. The germline CDR1 and CDR2 sequences are SQVTM and ANQGSEA. The CDR3 totals 11 residues. The CDR3 here is CSVGVFTEAFF.

The gene calls are TRBV12-3 or TRBV12-4 and TRBJ2-1. The CDR3 length is 15 residues. The CDR3 loop reads CASSFAGASYNEQFF.

The CDR3 reads CASSLDRPNEQFF. The rearrangement joins TRBV27 to TRBJ2-1; the D call from TCRdb, TRBD1, cannot be confirmed without DNA. The CDR3 consists of 13 residues. Germline V gene data show CDR1 as MNHEY and CDR2 as SMNVEV (reference sequence).

CDR3 amino acids: CASSPAGEEAYNEQFF. This chain links TRBV4-3 with TRBJ2-1; there is no DNA to check the TCRdb D call of TRBD1. CDR1 is LGHNA and CDR2 is YSLEER in the germline V gene. This CDR3 has 16 amino acids.